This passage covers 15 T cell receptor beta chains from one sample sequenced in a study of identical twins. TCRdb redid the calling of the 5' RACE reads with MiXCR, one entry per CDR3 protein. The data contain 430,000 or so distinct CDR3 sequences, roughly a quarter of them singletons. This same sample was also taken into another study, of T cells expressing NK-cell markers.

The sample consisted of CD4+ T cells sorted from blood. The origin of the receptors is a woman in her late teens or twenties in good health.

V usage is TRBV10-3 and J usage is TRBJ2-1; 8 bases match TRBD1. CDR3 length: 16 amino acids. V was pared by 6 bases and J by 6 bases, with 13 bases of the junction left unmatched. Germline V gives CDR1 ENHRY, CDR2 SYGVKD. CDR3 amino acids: CAISPQGALVGNEQFF. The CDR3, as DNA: TGTGCCATCAGCCCTCAGGGGGCCCTTGTAGGCAATGAGCAGTTCTTC.

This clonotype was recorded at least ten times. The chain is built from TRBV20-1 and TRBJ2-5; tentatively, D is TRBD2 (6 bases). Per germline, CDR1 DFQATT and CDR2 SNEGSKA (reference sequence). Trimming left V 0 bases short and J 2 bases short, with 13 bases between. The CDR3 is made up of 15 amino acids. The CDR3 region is CSARDRRGGQETQYF. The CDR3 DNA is TGCAGTGCTAGAGATAGGAGGGGCGGACAAGAGACCCAGTACTTC.

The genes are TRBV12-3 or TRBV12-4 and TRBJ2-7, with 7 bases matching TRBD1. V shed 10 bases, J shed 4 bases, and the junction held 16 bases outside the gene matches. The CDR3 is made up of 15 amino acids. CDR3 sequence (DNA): TGTGCCACCTCCCTTTTAGGGGGCCCCGTTTACGAGCAGTACTTC. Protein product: CATSLLGGPVYEQYF.

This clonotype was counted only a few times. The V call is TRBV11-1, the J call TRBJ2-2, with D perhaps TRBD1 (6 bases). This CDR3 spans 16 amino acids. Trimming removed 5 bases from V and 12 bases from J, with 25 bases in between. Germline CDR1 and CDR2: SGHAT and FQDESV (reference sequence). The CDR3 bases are TGTGCCAGCAGCGGAAGACAGGTCTTCGGTGTTCGGAAGCTGTTTTTT. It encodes CASSGRQVFGVRKLFF.

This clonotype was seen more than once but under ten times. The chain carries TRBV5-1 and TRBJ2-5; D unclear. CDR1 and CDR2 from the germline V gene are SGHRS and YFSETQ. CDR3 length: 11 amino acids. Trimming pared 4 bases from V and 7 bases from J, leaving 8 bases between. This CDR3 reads CASSAIGTQYF. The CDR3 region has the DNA TGCGCCAGCAGCGCTATCGGGACCCAGTACTTC. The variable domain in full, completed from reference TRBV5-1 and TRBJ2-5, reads KAGVTQTPRYLIKTRGQQVTLSCSPISGHRSVSWYQQTPGQGLQFLFEYFSETQRNKGNFPGRFSGRQFSNSRSEMNVSTLELGDSALYLCASSAIGTQYFGPGTRLLVL.

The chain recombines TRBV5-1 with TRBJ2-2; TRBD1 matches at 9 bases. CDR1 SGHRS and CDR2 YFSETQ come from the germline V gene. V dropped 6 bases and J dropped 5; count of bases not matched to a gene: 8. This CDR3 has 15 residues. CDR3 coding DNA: TGCGCCAGCACCCACGGGACAGGGATTACCGGGGAGCTGTTTTTT. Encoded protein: CASTHGTGITGELFF.

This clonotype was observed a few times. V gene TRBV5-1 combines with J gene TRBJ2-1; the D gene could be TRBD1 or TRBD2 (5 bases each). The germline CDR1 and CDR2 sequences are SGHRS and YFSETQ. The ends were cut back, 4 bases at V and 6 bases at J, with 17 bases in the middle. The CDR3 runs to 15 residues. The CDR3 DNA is TGCGCCAGCAGCCGAGGGGAGTACCCGCCCAATGAGCAGTTCTTC. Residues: CASSRGEYPPNEQFF.

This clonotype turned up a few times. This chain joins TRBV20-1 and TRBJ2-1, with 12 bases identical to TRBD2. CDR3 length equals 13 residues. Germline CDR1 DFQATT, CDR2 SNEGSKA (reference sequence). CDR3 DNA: TGCAGGGCAGGACTAGCGGGATACAATGAGCAGTTCTTC. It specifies CRAGLAGYNEQFF.

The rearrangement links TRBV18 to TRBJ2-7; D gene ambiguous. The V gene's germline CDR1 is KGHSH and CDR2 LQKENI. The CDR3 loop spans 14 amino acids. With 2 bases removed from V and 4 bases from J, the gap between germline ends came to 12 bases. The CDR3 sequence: CASSPNLTPYEQYF. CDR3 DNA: TGTGCCAGCTCACCAAACCTCACGCCATACGAGCAGTACTTC.

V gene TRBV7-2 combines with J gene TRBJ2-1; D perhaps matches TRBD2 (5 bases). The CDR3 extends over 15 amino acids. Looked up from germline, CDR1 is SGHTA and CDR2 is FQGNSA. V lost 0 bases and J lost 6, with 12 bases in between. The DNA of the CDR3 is TGTGCCAGCAGCTTAGCGCTGGGAGTGAGCAATGAGCAGTTCTTC. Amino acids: CASSLALGVSNEQFF.

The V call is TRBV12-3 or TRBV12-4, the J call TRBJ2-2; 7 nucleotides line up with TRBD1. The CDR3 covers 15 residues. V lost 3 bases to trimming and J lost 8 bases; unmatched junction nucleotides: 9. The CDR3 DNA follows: TGTGCCAGCAGTTTTAGCACAGGGGTTTCTGGGGAGCTGTTTTTT. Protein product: CASSFSTGVSGELFF.

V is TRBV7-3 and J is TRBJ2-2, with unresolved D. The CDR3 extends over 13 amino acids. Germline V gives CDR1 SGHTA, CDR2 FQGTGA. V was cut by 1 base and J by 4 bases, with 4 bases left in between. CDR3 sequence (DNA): TGTGCCAGCAGCTTAATCTCCACCGGGGAGCTGTTTTTT. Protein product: CASSLISTGELFF.

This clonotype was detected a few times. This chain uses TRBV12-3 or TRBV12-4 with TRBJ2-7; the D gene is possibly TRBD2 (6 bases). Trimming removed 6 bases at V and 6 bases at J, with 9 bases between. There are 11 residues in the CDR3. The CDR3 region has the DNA TGTGCCAGCAGGGAGGGTGGCGAGCAGTACTTC. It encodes CASREGGEQYF.

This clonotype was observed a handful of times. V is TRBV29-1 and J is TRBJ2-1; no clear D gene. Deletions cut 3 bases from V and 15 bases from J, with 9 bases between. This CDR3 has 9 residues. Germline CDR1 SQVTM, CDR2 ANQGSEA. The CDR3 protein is CSVEEDPFF. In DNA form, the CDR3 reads TGCAGCGTTGAGGAAGATCCGTTCTTC.

CDR3 sequence: CSAWSGVYNEQFF. The CDR3, as DNA: TGCAGTGCCTGGTCAGGTGTCTACAATGAGCAGTTCTTC. This chain connects TRBV20-1 to TRBJ2-1; D is ambiguous. Trimming cost V 6 bases and J 3 bases, with 12 bases left between them. CDR1 is DFQATT and CDR2 is SNEGSKA in the germline V gene (reference sequence). The CDR3 has 13 residues.